This is a list of T cell receptor beta chains from one sample in a study of Ad26.COV2.S vaccination and SARS-CoV-2 variants. Produced via immunoSEQ multiplex PCR; TCRdb's table is partial and in-frame only. The data contain some 350,000 clones, under 90% of them seen just once; the ten biggest clones take up about 5%. This specimen was peripheral blood, taken in a trial of Ad26.COV2.S vaccine versus placebo. All receptors derive from a person between 18 and 65 years old who received the Ad26.COV2.S COVID-19 vaccine or a placebo. Both conserved end residues are part of each CDR3. A D gene is named only where the DNA matches it firmly. Clone sizes are given selectively: once, few, many, or a class where the clone is expanded.

>TRBD1|TRBJ1-2|once|TRBV7-2
TGTGCCAGCAGCCTACAGGGGTATGGCTACACCTTC
CASSLQGYGYTF
>.|TRBJ2-7|.|TRBV6-5
TGTGCCATCCTAACCTACAGGGCCCGCGAGCAGTACTTC
CAILTYRAREQYF
>.|TRBJ2-3|once|TRBV9
TGTGCCAGCAGCTTGGGGGAATCGGTTAGCACAGATACGCAGTATTTT
CASSLGESVSTDTQYF
>.|TRBJ1-1|.|TRBV7-7
TGTGCCAGCAGACCCGACCGAGGGAGATGGACTGAAGCTTTCTTT
CASRPDRGRWTEAFF
>TRBD1|TRBJ1-2|.|TRBV5-4
TGTGCCAGCAGCTTGGACCCACCAAGACAGGGACCTAACCCTAACTATGGCTACACCTTC
CASSLDPPRQGPNPNYGYTF
>TRBD1|TRBJ1-4|.|TRBV11-2
TGTGCCAGCAGCCTAGGGACAGGGGAAAAACTGTTTTTT
CASSLGTGEKLFF
>.|TRBJ2-7|few|TRBV4-1
TGCGCCAGCAGCCAAGGCCGGGACACAAGCTCCTACGAGCAGTACTTC
CASSQGRDTSSYEQYF
>.|TRBJ1-3|.|TRBV3-1/TRBV3-2
TGTGCCAGCAGCCAAGAGCAGGGGTCTGGAAACACCATATATTTT
CASSQEQGSGNTIYF
>TRBD1|TRBJ1-1|.|TRBV6-5
TGTGCCAGCAGTTACTCAACAGGGGTTGTTAACACTGAAGCTTTCTTT
CASSYSTGVVNTEAFF
>.|TRBJ2-6|.|TRBV11-2
TGTGCCAGCAGCTTAGTGGTCGGACAAATAGGCACTGGGGCCAACGTCCTGACTTTC
CASSLVVGQIGTGANVLTF
>.|TRBJ1-1|.|TRBV12-3/TRBV12-4
TGTGCCAGCAGCTCAACCAGGGGCACTGAAGCTTTCTTT
CASSSTRGTEAFF
>.|TRBJ1-2|.|TRBV6-1
TGTGCCAGCAGTGAAGGGTGGGGCGGCAACTATGGCTACACCTTC
CASSEGWGGNYGYTF
>.|TRBJ2-1|.|TRBV3-1/TRBV3-2
TGTGCCAGCAGCCAAGGGTCGTACAATGAGCAGTTCTTC
CASSQGSYNEQFF